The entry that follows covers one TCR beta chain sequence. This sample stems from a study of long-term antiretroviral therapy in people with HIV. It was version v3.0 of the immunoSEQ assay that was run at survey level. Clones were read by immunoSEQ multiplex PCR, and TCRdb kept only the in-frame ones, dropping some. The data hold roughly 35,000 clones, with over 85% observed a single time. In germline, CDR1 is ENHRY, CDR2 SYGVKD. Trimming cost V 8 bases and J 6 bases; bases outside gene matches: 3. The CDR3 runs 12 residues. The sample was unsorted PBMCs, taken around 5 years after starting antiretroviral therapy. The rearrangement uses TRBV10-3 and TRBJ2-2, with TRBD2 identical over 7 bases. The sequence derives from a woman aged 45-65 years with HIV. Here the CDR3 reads CAIRGRAGELFF. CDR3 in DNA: TGTGCCATCCGGGGGAGGGCCGGGGAGCTGTTTTTT.